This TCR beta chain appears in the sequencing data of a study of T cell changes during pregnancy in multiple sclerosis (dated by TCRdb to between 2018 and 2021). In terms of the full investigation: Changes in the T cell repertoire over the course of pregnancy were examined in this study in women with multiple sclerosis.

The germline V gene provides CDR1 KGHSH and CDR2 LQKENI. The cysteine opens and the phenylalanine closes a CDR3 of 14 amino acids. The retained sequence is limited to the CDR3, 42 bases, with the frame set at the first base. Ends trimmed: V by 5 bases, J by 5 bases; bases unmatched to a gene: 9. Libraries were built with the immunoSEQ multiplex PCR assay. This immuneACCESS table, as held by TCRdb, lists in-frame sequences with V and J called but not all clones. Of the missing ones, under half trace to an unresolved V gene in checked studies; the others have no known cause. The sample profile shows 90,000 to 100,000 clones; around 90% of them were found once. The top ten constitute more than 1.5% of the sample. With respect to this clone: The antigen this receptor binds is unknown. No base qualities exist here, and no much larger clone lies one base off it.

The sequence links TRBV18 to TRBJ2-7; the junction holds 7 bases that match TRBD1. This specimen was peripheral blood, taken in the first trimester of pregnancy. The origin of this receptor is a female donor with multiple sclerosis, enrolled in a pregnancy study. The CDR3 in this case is CASSSRQGSDEQYF. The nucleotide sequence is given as TGTGCCAGCTCATCCAGACAGGGTTCTGACGAGCAGTACTTC. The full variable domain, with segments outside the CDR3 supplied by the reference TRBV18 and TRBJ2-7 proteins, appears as NAGVMQNPRHLVRRRGQEARLRCSPMKGHSHVYWYRQLPEEGLKFMVYLQKENIIDESGMPKERFSAEFPKEGPSILRIQQVVRGDSAAYFCASSSRQGSDEQYFGPGTRLTVT.